This record looks at one T cell receptor (beta chain) sequence and its context. TCRdb keeps only in-frame clones here, not all; method: immunoSEQ multiplex PCR. The sample has some 10,000 clones, 60% to 75% seen once. The CDR3 runs 15 residues. Germline CDR1 is MNHEY and CDR2 is SVGAGI. V was pared by 1 base and J by 8 bases, with 6 bases of the junction left unmatched. The entry originates in a study of sequential checkpoint blockade in melanoma. In the study overall: Patients were randomized 1:1 to nivolumab-then-ipilimumab or ipilimumab-then-nivolumab first-line. Maintenance nivolumab came after either treatment sequence.

Treatment noted: randomized to nivolumab then ipilimumab (arm A) or the reverse (arm B). Patients had received no earlier DNA-damaging chemotherapy. From thawed PBMCs, live CD3+CD8+ cells negative for CD19 and CD56 were sorted. The clonotype was recovered from a human donor with melanoma. The chain couples TRBV6-5 to TRBJ2-1, with TRBD1 identical over 9 bases. Sequences were derived from CD8+ T cells sorted from blood (inferred from file names), sampled from a patient given nivolumab and ipilimumab in sequence. CDR3 sequence reads: CASSYFRTGADEQFF. The DNA for the CDR3 is TGTGCCAGCAGTTACTTTAGGACAGGGGCGGATGAGCAGTTCTTC.